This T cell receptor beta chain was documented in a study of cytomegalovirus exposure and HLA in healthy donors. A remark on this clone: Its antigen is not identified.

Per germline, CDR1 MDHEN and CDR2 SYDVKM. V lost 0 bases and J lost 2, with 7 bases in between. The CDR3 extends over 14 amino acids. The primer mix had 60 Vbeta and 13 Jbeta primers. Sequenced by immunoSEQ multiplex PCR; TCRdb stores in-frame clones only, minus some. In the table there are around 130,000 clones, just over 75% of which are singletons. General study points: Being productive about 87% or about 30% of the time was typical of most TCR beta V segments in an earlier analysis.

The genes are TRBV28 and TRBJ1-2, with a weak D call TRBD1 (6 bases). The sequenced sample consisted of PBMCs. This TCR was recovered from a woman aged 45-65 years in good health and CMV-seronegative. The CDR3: CASSLWDSNYGYTF. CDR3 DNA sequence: TGTGCCAGCAGTTTATGGGACAGCAACTATGGCTACACCTTC.